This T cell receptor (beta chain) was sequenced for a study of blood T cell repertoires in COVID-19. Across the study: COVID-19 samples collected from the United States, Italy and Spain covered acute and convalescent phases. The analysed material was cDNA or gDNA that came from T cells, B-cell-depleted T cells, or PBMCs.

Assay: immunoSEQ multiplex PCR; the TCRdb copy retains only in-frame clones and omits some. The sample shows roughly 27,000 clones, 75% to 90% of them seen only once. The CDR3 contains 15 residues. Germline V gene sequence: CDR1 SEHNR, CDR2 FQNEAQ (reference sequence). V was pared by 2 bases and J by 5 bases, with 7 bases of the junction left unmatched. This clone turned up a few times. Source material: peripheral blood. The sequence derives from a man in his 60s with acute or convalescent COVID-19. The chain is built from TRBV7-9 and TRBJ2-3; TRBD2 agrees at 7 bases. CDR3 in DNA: TGTGCCAGCAGCTTATTGCCGGGGGAGGGAGATACGCAGTATTTT. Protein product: CASSLLPGEGDTQYF.